The present T cell receptor beta chain was sequenced within a study of T and B cells in COVID-19 patients. Multiplex PCR with BIOMED2 TRB-A/B primer pools amplified TRB rearrangements. TCRdb re-analysed the multiplex PCR reads in MiXCR, keeping a single row per CDR3 protein. The sample lists over 5,000 distinct CDR3 sequences; 33% were seen once. Study-wide findings and caveats: Patients with COVID-19 reportedly showed strongly skewed T cell receptor beta variable and joining gene usage. At recovery TRB diversity and richness exceeded healthy donors, after highly clonal active COVID-19 repertoires.

Blood genomic DNA input for TRB amplification was about 240-500 ng. By share of the sample, this clonotype is medium-sized. The antigen is undetermined. This CDR3 comprises 15 residues. V lost 6 bases, J lost 0 bases, and 15 bases lay in between. The clonotype was recovered from a human donor with active COVID-19. Sequenced sample: blood. V and J are TRBV12-3 or TRBV12-4 and TRBJ2-7; D may be TRBD1 or TRBD2 (5 bases each). The CDR3 sequence is CASRKQRDGSYEQYF. CDR3 bases: TGTGCCAGCAGGAAACAGAGGGACGGCTCCTACGAGCAGTACTTC.